This T cell receptor (beta chain) was profiled in a study of blood T cell repertoires in COVID-19 (dated by TCRdb to between 2020 and 2021). As for the study more broadly: Samples covering the acute and convalescent phases of COVID-19 were provided by collaborators in the United States, Italy and Spain. Samples were obtained from the ongoing ImmuneRACE study (first 160 participants) and from 950 to 1,500 subjects provided by 6 global collaborators. The sample metadata nearly always contained a de-identified subject ID, COVID-19 status, age in years and sex. Where HLA class I and class II types were available, the types were taken from metadata supplied by the sample provider, not from assay-based typing. The material from the prospective study consisted of cDNA or gDNA derived from T cells, B-cell-depleted T cells, or PBMCs. Subjects who had been exposed to COVID-19, were actively infected with it, or had recovered from it provided the deeply sampled blood TCRbeta repertoires that made up the dataset. The repertoires were released in a freely available public database meant as a resource for research on the immune response to SARS-CoV-2. The research as a whole found: How much clinical and demographic metadata was included differed by source and by participant, and the metadata was provided uncurated.

Whole blood was collected in K2EDTA tubes by collaborating institutions according to the institutions' own protocols. Collaborator samples were shipped for TCRbeta analysis as frozen whole blood, isolated PBMCs, or DNA extracted from either sample type. A word on this clone: The antigen it binds to is not known. No much larger clone is present one base from it, and per-base qualities are unavailable.

The immunoSEQ Assay, a bias-controlled multiplex PCR, was used to amplify TCRbeta CDR3 regions from genomic DNA. The original pipeline was this. Within the assay, amplification of reference gene primers was used to estimate how many nucleated cells each sample contained. Sequence reads were collapsed and filtered to measure the absolute abundance of every unique TCRbeta CDR3 rearrangement. For each sample, productive Simpson clonality was calculated as the square root of Simpson's diversity index over productive rearrangements. Sourced from immuneACCESS, this table was stored by TCRdb with only in-frame sequences that have V and J called. A share of the clones is absent; for the studies checked, an unresolved V gene accounts for under half, and the remainder has no known explanation. That table furnishes V, J and clone size, whereas the DNA furnished D and trimming. The sample table lists about 36,000 clones, approximately 90% of them with a count of one. Under 5% of the sample goes to the ten largest clones.

The germline V gene sets CDR1 to MDHEN and CDR2 to SYDVKM. Trimming removed 7 bases from V and 7 bases from J; the gene matches leave 10 bases unexplained. The CDR3, from cysteine to phenylalanine, totals 15 residues. CDR3 DNA only is kept here, 45 bases in frame from base 1. The rearrangement combines TRBV28 with TRBJ2-3; 11 bases in the junction line up with TRBD2. The sequence came from a human donor in a cohort sampled during active COVID-19. Source material: peripheral blood. The bases are TGTGCCAGCAACGGACGACTAGCGGGATCTCATACGCAGTATTTT. Translated, this gives CASNGRLAGSHTQYF. The variable domain in full, with residues beyond the CDR3 obtained from the reference TRBV28 and TRBJ2-3 genes, is DVKVTQSSRYLVKRTGEKVFLECVQDMDHENMFWYRQDPGLGLRLIYFSYDVKMKEKGDIPEGYSVSREKKERFSLILESASTNQTSMYLCASNGRLAGSHTQYFGPGTRLTVL.